This T cell receptor beta chain was sequenced during a study of PD-L1 blockade in urothelial cancer. Study-level information: T cells numbered a median of approximately 150,000 in the blood samples.

Time point meaning: peripheral blood 6 weeks after treatment start. TCRdb keeps only in-frame clones here, not all; method: immunoSEQ multiplex PCR. The sample lists some 41,000 clones; roughly 85% were seen once. Study-wide results and caveats: Below-median pretreatment blood TCR clonality predicted better survival.

As regards this clone: Its target is not known.

The clonotype comes from a man in his fifties or sixties with urothelial cancer. The sequenced sample was PBMCs, obtained around atezolizumab (anti-PD-L1) treatment.

The CDR3 DNA sequence: TGTGCCTGGAGGACCGGGTCGAGCTCCTATAATTCACCCCTCCACTTT. Its protein product is CAWRTGSSSYNSPLHF. The rearrangement joins TRBV30 to TRBJ1-6; no firm D call. Germline V gene data show CDR1 as GTSNPN and CDR2 as SVGIG (reference sequence). V was trimmed by 3 bases and J by 0 bases, leaving 12 bases between them. The CDR3 is 16 amino acids.